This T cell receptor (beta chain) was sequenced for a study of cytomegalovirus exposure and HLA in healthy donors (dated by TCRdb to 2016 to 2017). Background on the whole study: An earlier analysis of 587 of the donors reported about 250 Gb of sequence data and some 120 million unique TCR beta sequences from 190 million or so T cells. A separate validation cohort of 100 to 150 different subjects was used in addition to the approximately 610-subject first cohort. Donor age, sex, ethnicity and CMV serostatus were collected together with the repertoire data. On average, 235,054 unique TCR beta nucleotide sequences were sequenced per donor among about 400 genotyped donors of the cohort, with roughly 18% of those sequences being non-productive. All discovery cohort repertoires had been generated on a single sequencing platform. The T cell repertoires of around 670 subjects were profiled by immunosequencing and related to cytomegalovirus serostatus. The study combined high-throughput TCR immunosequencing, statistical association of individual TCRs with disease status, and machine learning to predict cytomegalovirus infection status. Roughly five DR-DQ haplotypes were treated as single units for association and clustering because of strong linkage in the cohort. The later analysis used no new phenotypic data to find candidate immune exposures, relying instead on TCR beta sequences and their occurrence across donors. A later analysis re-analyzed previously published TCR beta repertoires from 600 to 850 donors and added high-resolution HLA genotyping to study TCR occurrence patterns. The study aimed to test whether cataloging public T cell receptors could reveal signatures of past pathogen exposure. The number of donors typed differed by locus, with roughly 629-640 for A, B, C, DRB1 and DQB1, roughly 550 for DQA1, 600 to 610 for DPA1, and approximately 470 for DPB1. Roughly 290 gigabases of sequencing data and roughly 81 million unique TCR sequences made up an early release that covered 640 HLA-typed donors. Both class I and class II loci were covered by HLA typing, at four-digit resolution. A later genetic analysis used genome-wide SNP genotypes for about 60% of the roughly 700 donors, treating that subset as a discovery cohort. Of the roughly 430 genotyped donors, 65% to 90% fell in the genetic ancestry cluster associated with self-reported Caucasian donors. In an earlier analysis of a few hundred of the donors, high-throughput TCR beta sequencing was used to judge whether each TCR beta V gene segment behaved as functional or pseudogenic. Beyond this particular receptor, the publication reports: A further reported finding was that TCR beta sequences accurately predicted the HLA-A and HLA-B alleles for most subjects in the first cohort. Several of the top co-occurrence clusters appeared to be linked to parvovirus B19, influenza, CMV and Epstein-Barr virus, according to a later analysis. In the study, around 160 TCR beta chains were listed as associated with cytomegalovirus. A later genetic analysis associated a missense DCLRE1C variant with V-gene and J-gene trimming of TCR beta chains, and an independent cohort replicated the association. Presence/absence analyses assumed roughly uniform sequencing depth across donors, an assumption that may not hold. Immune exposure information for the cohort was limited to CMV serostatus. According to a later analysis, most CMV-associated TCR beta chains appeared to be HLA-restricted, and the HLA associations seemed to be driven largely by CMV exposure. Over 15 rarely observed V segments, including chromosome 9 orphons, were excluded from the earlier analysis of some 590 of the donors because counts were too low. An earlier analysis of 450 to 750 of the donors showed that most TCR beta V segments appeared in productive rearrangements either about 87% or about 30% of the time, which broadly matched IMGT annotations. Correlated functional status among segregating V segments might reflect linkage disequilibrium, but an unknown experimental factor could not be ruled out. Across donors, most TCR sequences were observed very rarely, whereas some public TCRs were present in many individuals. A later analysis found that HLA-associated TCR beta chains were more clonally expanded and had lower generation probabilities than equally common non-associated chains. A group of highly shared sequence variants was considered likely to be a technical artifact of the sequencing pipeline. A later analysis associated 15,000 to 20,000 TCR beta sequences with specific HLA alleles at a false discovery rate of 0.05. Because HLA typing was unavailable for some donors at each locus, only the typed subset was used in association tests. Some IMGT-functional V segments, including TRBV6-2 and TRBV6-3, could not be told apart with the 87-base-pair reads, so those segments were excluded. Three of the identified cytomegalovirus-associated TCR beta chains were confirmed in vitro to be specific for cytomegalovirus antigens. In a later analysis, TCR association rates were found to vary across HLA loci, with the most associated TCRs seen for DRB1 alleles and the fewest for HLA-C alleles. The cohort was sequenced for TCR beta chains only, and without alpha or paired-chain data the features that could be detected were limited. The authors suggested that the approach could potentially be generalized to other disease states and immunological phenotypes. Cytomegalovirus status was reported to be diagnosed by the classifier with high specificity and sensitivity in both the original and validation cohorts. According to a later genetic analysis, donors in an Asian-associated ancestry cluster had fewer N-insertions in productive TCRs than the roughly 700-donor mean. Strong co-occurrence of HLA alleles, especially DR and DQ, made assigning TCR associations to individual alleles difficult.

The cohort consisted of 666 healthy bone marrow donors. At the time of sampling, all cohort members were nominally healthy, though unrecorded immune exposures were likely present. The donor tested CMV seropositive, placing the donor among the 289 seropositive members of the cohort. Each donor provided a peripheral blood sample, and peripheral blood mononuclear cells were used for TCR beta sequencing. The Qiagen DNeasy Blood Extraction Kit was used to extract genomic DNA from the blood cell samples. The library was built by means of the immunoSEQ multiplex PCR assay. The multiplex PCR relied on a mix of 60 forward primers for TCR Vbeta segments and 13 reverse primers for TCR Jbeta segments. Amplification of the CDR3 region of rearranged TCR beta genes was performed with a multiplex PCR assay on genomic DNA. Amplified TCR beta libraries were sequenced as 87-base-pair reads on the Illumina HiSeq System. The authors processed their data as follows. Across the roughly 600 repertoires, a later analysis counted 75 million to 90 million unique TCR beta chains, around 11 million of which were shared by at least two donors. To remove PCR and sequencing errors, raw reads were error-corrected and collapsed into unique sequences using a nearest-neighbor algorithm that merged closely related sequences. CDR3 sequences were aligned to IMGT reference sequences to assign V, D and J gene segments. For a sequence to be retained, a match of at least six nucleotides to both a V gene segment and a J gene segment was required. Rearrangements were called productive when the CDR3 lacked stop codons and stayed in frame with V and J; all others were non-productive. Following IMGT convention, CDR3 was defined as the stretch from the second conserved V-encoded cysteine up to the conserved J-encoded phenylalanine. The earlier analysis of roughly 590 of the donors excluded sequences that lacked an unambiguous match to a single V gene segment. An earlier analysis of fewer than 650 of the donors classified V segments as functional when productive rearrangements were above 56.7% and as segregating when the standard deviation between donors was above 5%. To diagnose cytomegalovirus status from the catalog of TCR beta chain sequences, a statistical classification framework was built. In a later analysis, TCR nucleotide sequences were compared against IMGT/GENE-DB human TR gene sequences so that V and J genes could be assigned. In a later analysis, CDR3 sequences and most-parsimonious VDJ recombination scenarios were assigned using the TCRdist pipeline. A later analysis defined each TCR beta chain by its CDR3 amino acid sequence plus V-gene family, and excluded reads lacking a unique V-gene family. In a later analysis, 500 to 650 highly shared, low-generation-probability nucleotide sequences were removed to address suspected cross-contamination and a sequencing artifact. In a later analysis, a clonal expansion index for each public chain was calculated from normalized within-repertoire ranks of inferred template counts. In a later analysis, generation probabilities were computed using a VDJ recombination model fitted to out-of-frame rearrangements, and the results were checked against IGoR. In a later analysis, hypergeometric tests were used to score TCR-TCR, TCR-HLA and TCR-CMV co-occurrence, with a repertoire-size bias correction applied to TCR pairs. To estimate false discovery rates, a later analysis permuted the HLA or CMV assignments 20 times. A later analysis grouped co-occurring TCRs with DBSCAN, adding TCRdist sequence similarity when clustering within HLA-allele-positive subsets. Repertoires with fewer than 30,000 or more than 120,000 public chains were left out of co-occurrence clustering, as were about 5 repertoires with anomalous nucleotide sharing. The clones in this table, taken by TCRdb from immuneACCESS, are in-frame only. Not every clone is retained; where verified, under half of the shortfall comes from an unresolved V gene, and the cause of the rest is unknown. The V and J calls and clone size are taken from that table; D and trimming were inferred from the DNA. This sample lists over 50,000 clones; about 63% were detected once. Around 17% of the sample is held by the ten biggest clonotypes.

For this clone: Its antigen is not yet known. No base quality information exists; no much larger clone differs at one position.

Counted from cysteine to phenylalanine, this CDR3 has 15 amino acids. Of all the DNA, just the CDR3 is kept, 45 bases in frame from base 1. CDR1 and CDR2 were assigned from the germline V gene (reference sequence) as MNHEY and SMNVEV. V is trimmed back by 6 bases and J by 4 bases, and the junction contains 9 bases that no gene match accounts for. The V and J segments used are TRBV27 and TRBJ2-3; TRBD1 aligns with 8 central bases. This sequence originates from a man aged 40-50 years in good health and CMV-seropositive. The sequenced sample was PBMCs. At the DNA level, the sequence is TGTGCCAGCAGCGCCCTGGACAGGGACCCAGATACGCAGTATTTT. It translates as CASSALDRDPDTQYF.